A single sample gave rise to the 24 T cell receptor beta chains below, sequenced in a study of blood T cell repertoires in COVID-19. Only in-frame clones appear in the TCRdb table, and some are missing; sequencing was by immunoSEQ multiplex PCR. The sample includes around 200,000 clones, about 85% of them seen just once. The sample consisted of peripheral blood. These receptors all come from a woman aged 35 to 49 with COVID-19, enrolled during active disease.

The CDR3 loop is CATSGGETQYF. DNA for the CDR3: TGTGCCACCAGCGGAGGGGAGACCCAGTACTTC. V and J are TRBV24-1 and TRBJ2-5, with D perhaps matching TRBD2 (6 bases). V lost 7 bases and J 5 bases, leaving 7 bases between the germline ends. The germline V gene has CDR1 KGHDR and CDR2 SFDVKD. This CDR3 is built from 11 residues.

The chain couples TRBV7-2 to TRBJ2-7; weak D call: TRBD1 (5 bases). The CDR3 has 13 amino acids. CDR1 and CDR2 (germline): SGHTA, FQGNSA. Trimming removed 0 bases at V and 7 bases at J, with 10 bases between. In nucleotides, the CDR3 is TGTGCCAGCAGCTTAGCTCCTCCAGGGGAGCAGTACTTC. It translates to CASSLAPPGEQYF. Based on the CDR3 plus reference TRBV7-2 and TRBJ2-7, the full variable domain is GAGVSQSPSNKVTEKGKDVELRCDPISGHTALYWYRQSLGQGLEFLIYFQGNSAPDKSGLPSDRFSAERTGGSVSTLTIQRTQQEDSAVYLCASSLAPPGEQYFGPGTRLTVT.

The rearrangement uses TRBV27 and TRBJ2-2; 9 bases align to TRBD1. The V gene end was trimmed by 4 bases and the J gene end by 4 bases; junction bases not matched to a gene: 1. CDR1 is MNHEY and CDR2 is SMNVEV in the germline V gene (reference sequence). The CDR3 is 14 amino acids. This chain's CDR3 is CASSSDRGTGELFF. The CDR3 nucleotides read TGTGCCAGCAGTTCGGACAGGGGCACCGGGGAGCTGTTTTTT.

The sample holds a few counts of this clone. This chain connects TRBV6-5 to TRBJ1-1; the D gene is possibly TRBD1 (5 bases). Germline V CDR1 and CDR2: MNHEY, SVGAGI. The CDR3 runs 15 residues. V lost 4 bases, J lost 0 bases, and 12 bases lay in between. CDR3 in amino acids: CASSFRDTMNTEAFF. Written as DNA, the CDR3 is TGTGCCAGCAGTTTCAGGGATACAATGAACACTGAAGCTTTCTTT.

The V gene is TRBV6-2 or TRBV6-3, the J gene TRBJ2-7, with D maybe TRBD2 (7 bases). Between the trimmed V and J ends, which lost 5 bases and 1 base, there was a span of 12 bases. This CDR3 comprises 14 residues. CDR1 and CDR2 (germline): MNHEY, SVGEGT. CDR3 sequence (DNA): TGTGCCAGCAGTGGGGAGGGGGAGTCCTACGAGCAGTACTTC. Translation gives CASSGEGESYEQYF.

This rearrangement joins TRBV10-1 to TRBJ2-3; no definite D call. CDR1 WNHNN and CDR2 SYGVQD come from the germline V gene (reference sequence). The CDR3 loop spans 13 amino acids. The V end lost 0 bases, the J end lost 4 bases, and 5 bases lay between the germline ends. CDR3 region: CASSESSADTQYF. CDR3 sequence (DNA): TGCGCCAGCAGTGAGTCAAGCGCAGATACGCAGTATTTT.

The chain couples TRBV27 to TRBJ1-2; no reliable D call. V lost 8 bases to trimming and J lost 8 bases, with 18 bases between them. CDR1 is MNHEY, CDR2 SMNVEV, per germline (reference sequence). The CDR3 totals 13 residues. The CDR3 sequence is CASSTRPNRGYTF. CDR3 nucleotide sequence: TGTGCCAGCTCAACCAGGCCAAATCGGGGCTACACCTTC.

The chain couples TRBV15 to TRBJ1-4; D possibly corresponds to TRBD1 (6 bases). V was pared by 4 bases and J by 2 bases, with 11 bases between. The CDR3 has 15 residues. CDR1 is LNHNV, CDR2 YYDKDF, per germline (reference sequence). The CDR3 loop is CATSTRGATNEKLFF. The CDR3 coding sequence is TGTGCCACCAGCACCCGGGGGGCTACTAATGAAAAACTGTTTTTT.

The chain joins TRBV7-2 to TRBJ1-3; the match to TRBD1 covers 7 bases. Unmatched junction bases numbered 4, after V lost 5 bases and J lost 0 bases. In germline, CDR1 is SGHTA, CDR2 FQGNSA. This CDR3 region has 15 residues. The CDR3 region has the DNA TGTGCCAGCAGCCCAGGGGGGATCTCTGGAAACACCATATATTTT. This gives the protein CASSPGGISGNTIYF. Based on the CDR3 plus reference TRBV7-2 and TRBJ1-3, the full variable domain is GAGVSQSPSNKVTEKGKDVELRCDPISGHTALYWYRQSLGQGLEFLIYFQGNSAPDKSGLPSDRFSAERTGGSVSTLTIQRTQQEDSAVYLCASSPGGISGNTIYFGEGSWLTVV.

The CDR3: CASSPWTGQPQHF. The CDR3 DNA follows: TGCGCCAGCAGCCCCTGGACTGGGCAGCCCCAGCATTTT. This chain links TRBV4-1 with TRBJ1-5; D remains ambiguous. Deletions cut 4 bases from V and 7 bases from J, with 11 bases between. Per the germline V gene, CDR1 is MGHRA and CDR2 is YSYEKL. The CDR3 totals 13 residues.

This clone occurred many times. V usage is TRBV5-5 and J usage is TRBJ1-3; tentatively, D is TRBD1 (5 bases). The germline V and J ends were trimmed by 1 base and 8 bases, with 16 bases remaining between them. Germline-derived CDR1 and CDR2 are SGHKS and YYEKEE (reference sequence). There are 15 residues in the CDR3. The CDR3 sequence: CASSLSGTRRDTIYF. The CDR3, as DNA: TGTGCCAGCAGCTTGTCCGGAACCCGCAGGGACACCATATATTTT.

J is TRBJ2-2 and V is TRBV30, with TRBD2 matching 8 bases. There are 18 residues in the CDR3. The junction had 15 bases not matched to a gene; V was cut back by 0 bases and J by 6 bases. Germline CDR1 and CDR2: GTSNPN and SVGIG (reference sequence). The CDR3 protein is CAWSVGAVAGRFSGELFF. Here the CDR3 DNA reads TGTGCCTGGAGTGTAGGGGCCGTAGCGGGGCGTTTCTCCGGGGAGCTGTTTTTT.

This sequence joins TRBV6-5 and TRBJ2-7; 8 nucleotides align to TRBD1. Germline V lookup: CDR1 MNHEY, CDR2 SVGAGI. The V gene end was trimmed by 6 bases and the J gene end by 6 bases; junction bases not matched to a gene: 10. This CDR3 contains 14 residues. CDR3: CASRRQGLGGEQYF. As DNA, the CDR3 is TGTGCCAGCAGACGACAGGGGTTGGGCGGCGAGCAGTACTTC.

V gene TRBV6-4 combines with J gene TRBJ2-4; TRBD2 agrees at 9 bases. CDR1 MRHNA and CDR2 SNTAGT come from the germline V gene. The CDR3 spans 13 residues. V dropped 3 bases and J dropped 9; count of bases not matched to a gene: 3. The CDR3 here is CASSEASGTIQYF. The CDR3 bases are TGTGCCAGCAGTGAAGCTAGCGGGACCATTCAGTACTTC.

The chain has TRBV27 and TRBJ2-5, with a tentative D call TRBD2 (6 bases). The CDR3 covers 11 residues. Germline V gene lookup returns CDR1 MNHEY and CDR2 SMNVEV (reference sequence). The V end was cut by 6 bases, the J end by 7 bases, with 9 bases between. CDR3 sequence: CASRREATQYF. The CDR3 DNA follows: TGTGCCAGCAGGAGGGAGGCGACCCAGTACTTC.

The rearrangement links TRBV4-2 to TRBJ1-3; TRBD1 agrees at 10 bases. Germline V lookup: CDR1 LGHNA, CDR2 YNFKEQ. The CDR3 contains 16 residues. Trimming removed 0 bases from V and 8 bases from J; junction bases left unmatched: 7. CDR3 sequence (DNA): TGTGCCAGCAGCCAAGACTGGAGCGGACAGGGGGACACCATATATTTT. It is translated as CASSQDWSGQGDTIYF.

This chain connects TRBV5-6 to TRBJ1-2; D is ambiguous. The ends were cut back, 0 bases at V and 0 bases at J, with 9 bases in the middle. This CDR3 spans 15 amino acids. In germline, CDR1 is SGHDT, CDR2 YYEEEE. CDR3 amino acids: CASSLGATSNYGYTF. The CDR3 nucleotides are TGTGCCAGCAGCTTGGGGGCCACCTCTAACTATGGCTACACCTTC.

This clone has only a few counts. The rearrangement joins TRBV27 to TRBJ2-1; the match to TRBD2 covers 7 bases. The CDR3 loop spans 14 amino acids. CDR1 is MNHEY, CDR2 SMNVEV, per germline (reference sequence). Trimming at V came to 5 bases and at J to 6 bases, leaving 7 bases not matched to a gene. DNA of the CDR3: TGTGCCAGCAGTATAATAGCGGGTCCCAATGAGCAGTTCTTC. Its protein product is CASSIIAGPNEQFF.

The gene calls are TRBV9 and TRBJ2-2; weak D call: TRBD1 (6 bases). This CDR3 comprises 15 residues. V was shortened by 4 bases and J by 1 base, with 11 bases between the two germline ends. CDR1 is SGDLS and CDR2 is YYNGEE in the germline V gene. The CDR3 bases are TGTGCCAGCAGCCTCCGGACAGAGAACACCGGGGAGCTGTTTTTT. As protein: CASSLRTENTGELFF.

V gene TRBV7-2 combines with J gene TRBJ2-5; D call uncertain. V lost 2 bases and J 5 bases, leaving 9 bases between the germline ends. CDR1 and CDR2 from the germline V gene are SGHTA and FQGNSA. This CDR3 comprises 13 residues. The CDR3 loop reads CASSLTTRETQYF. In DNA, the CDR3 is TGTGCCAGCAGCTTAACCACCCGGGAGACCCAGTACTTC.

The chain couples TRBV2 to TRBJ1-6; D is possibly TRBD1 (6 bases). The germline CDR1 and CDR2 sequences are SNHLY and FYNNEI. The CDR3 is made up of 15 amino acids. Trimming removed 1 base from V and 10 bases from J, with 14 bases in between. CDR3 sequence reads: CASSEDGTHRSPLHF. In nucleotides, the CDR3 is TGTGCCAGCAGTGAAGACGGGACACATCGATCACCCCTCCACTTT. The variable domain in full, with the rest retrieved from reference TRBV2 and TRBJ1-6, is EPEVTQTPSHQVTQMGQEVILRCVPISNHLYFYWYRQILGQKVEFLVSFYNNEISEKSEIFDDQFSVERPDGSNFTLKIRSTKLEDSAMYFCASSEDGTHRSPLHFGNGTRLTVT.

The rearrangement links TRBV14 to TRBJ2-1, with D possibly TRBD1 on 5 matching bases. V gave up 4 bases and J gave up 2 bases, with 12 bases separating them. The germline V gene encodes CDR1 SGHDN and CDR2 FVKESK. The CDR3 loop spans 15 amino acids. In DNA form, the CDR3 reads TGTGCCAGCAGCCTCCTAAAGGGGCCCTACAATGAGCAGTTCTTC. Translation gives CASSLLKGPYNEQFF.

The V and J genes are TRBV24-1 and TRBJ2-3, with 7 bases aligning to TRBD1. This CDR3 comprises 15 residues. After removal of 3 bases from V and 3 bases from J, the junction contained 5 bases not matched to a gene. Germline CDR1 and CDR2: KGHDR and SFDVKD. The CDR3: CATSDTGENTDTQYF. For the CDR3, the DNA is TGTGCCACCAGTGATACAGGGGAAAATACAGATACGCAGTATTTT.

This clone was found a few times. This sequence joins TRBV30 and TRBJ2-7, with 9 bases that match TRBD2. The CDR3 length is 16 residues. From germline, CDR1 is GTSNPN and CDR2 SVGIG (reference sequence). V was pared by 0 bases and J by 0 bases, with 6 bases of the junction left unmatched. CDR3 protein: CAWSVGTSPNSYEQYF. As DNA, the CDR3 is TGTGCCTGGAGTGTCGGGACTAGCCCCAACTCCTACGAGCAGTACTTC.